This T cell receptor beta chain originates from a study of blood T cell repertoires in COVID-19. Overall study context: Material from acute and convalescent COVID-19 was sourced from the United States, Italy and Spain. PBMCs, B-cell-depleted T cells, or T cells provided the cDNA or gDNA that made up the material.

Per the authors' pipeline: Researchers report that nucleated cell counts were estimated from reference gene primer amplification. Data came from immunoSEQ multiplex PCR; TCRdb stores just in-frame clones and leaves some out. That table gives V, J and clone size, and the DNA gave D and trimming. The sample holds some 200,000 clones, roughly four fifths seen once. There are 14 residues in the CDR3. Germline CDR1 reads LNHDA; CDR2 reads SQIVND (reference sequence). V was shortened by 5 bases and J by 6 bases, with 14 bases between the two germline ends. The TCR comes from a woman in her fifties or sixties with acute or convalescent COVID-19. What was sequenced was peripheral blood. The J gene is TRBJ2-1, the V gene TRBV19; D gene unclear. The DNA of the CDR3 is TGTGCCAGTAGTTTAATGTACTCCCTCAATGAGCAGTTCTTC. It encodes CASSLMYSLNEQFF.